A single sample is the source of the 15 T cell receptor beta chains below, sequenced in a study of intratumoral heterogeneity in liver cancer. Sequencing was performed with immunoSEQ multiplex PCR; in TCRdb, only in-frame clones are kept and a portion is missing. The profile shows 21,000 or so clones, around 78% of them singletons. The starting material was tumor-adjacent normal tissue, obtained before any cancer treatment. These receptors all come from a woman in her 70s with hepatocellular carcinoma.

Only one count was recorded for this clone. The chain uses TRBV9 and TRBJ1-1, with D maybe TRBD1 (5 bases). This CDR3 has 14 residues. Germline CDR1 reads SGDLS; CDR2 reads YYNGEE. Trimming removed 0 bases from V and 4 bases from J, with 10 bases in between. This CDR3 is CASSVGQGSTEAFF. The CDR3 coding sequence is TGTGCCAGCAGCGTAGGGCAGGGAAGCACTGAAGCTTTCTTT.

This clone was observed a few times. This rearrangement joins TRBV5-8 to TRBJ2-3; D ambiguous. V was shortened by 0 bases and J by 0 bases, with 8 bases between the two germline ends. The CDR3 covers 15 residues. Germline V lookup: CDR1 SGHTS, CDR2 YDEGEE. The CDR3 nucleotides read TGTGCCAGCAGCTTGGCCCGCAGCAGCACAGATACGCAGTATTTT. As protein: CASSLARSSTDTQYF.

The V gene is TRBV5-6, the J gene TRBJ1-4, with 8 bases matching TRBD1. This CDR3 has 19 residues. In germline, CDR1 is SGHDT, CDR2 YYEEEE. With 4 bases clipped from V and 6 bases from J, the junction kept 20 bases outside the gene matches. CDR3 bases: TGTGCCAGCAGCACATCGCGTCTCCCTCGGGGCAGGGGGCATGAAAAACTGTTTTTT. This codes for CASSTSRLPRGRGHEKLFF.

J is TRBJ2-7 and V is TRBV6-5; a possible D gene is TRBD1 (5 bases). This CDR3 contains 13 residues. V was cut by 11 bases and J by 1 base, with 15 bases left in between. Germline CDR1 is MNHEY and CDR2 is SVGAGI. The CDR3: CAASRAASYEQYF. The CDR3 nucleotides are TGTGCCGCGAGCAGGGCGGCGTCCTACGAGCAGTACTTC.

This clone is termed medium-sized (0.01 to 0.1%). The CDR3 region is CASSEGLEETQYF. CDR3 nucleotides: TGTGCCAGCAGTGAGGGATTAGAAGAGACCCAGTACTTC. The chain uses TRBV2 and TRBJ2-5; D ambiguous. From germline, CDR1 is SNHLY and CDR2 FYNNEI. The CDR3 extends over 13 amino acids. V gave up 3 bases and J gave up 3 bases, with 8 bases separating them.

The genes are TRBV12-5 and TRBJ1-5; 9 bases are shared with TRBD1. Trimming cost V 6 bases and J 2 bases; bases outside gene matches: 5. Germline V CDR1 and CDR2: LGHNT, FRNRAP. This CDR3 region has 15 residues. The CDR3 sequence is CASGMTGGGNQPQHF. DNA of the CDR3: TGTGCTAGTGGCATGACAGGGGGAGGCAATCAGCCCCAGCATTTT.

The chain is built from TRBV6-9 and TRBJ1-5; 7 positions agree with TRBD1. After removal of 6 bases from V and 5 bases from J, the junction contained 7 bases not matched to a gene. The CDR3 has 14 amino acids. CDR1 and CDR2 from the germline V gene are MNHGY and SVAAGI. The CDR3 loop reads CASSIRQGHQPQHF. CDR3 nucleotide sequence: TGTGCCAGCAGCATCCGACAGGGACATCAGCCCCAGCATTTT.

This chain's CDR3 is CASSFGLPTDTQYF. CDR3 DNA: TGTGCCAGCAGTTTCGGACTACCCACAGATACGCAGTATTTT. The rearrangement uses TRBV27 and TRBJ2-3, with D possibly being TRBD2 (6 bases). Germline loops: CDR1 MNHEY, CDR2 SMNVEV (reference sequence). Trimming took off 3 bases at V and 2 bases at J, with 9 bases between the two ends. The CDR3 totals 14 residues.

J is TRBJ2-5 and V is TRBV5-4, with 8 bases that match TRBD1. The CDR3 runs 15 residues. The germline gives CDR1 SGHNT, CDR2 YYREEE (reference sequence). Trimming at V came to 4 bases and at J to 2 bases, leaving 7 bases not matched to a gene. This CDR3 reads CASSAIRGPQETQYF. CDR3 nucleotides: TGTGCCAGCAGCGCCATCAGGGGGCCTCAAGAGACCCAGTACTTC.

The chain uses TRBV5-1 and TRBJ2-5; TRBD2 aligns across 8 bases. With V trimmed by 4 bases and J by 2 bases, 4 bases remained unmatched. The CDR3 loop spans 14 amino acids. Germline CDR1 is SGHRS and CDR2 is YFSETQ. Here the CDR3 reads CASSELAVQETQYF. CDR3 bases: TGCGCCAGCAGCGAACTAGCGGTTCAAGAGACCCAGTACTTC. Complete variable domain (other parts from reference TRBV5-1 and TRBJ2-5): KAGVTQTPRYLIKTRGQQVTLSCSPISGHRSVSWYQQTPGQGLQFLFEYFSETQRNKGNFPGRFSGRQFSNSRSEMNVSTLELGDSALYLCASSELAVQETQYFGPGTRLLVL.

The chain links TRBV19 to TRBJ1-2; D uncertain. In germline, CDR1 is LNHDA, CDR2 SQIVND (reference sequence). The CDR3 runs 12 residues. The ends were cut back, 3 bases at V and 5 bases at J, with 7 bases in the middle. CDR3 DNA sequence: TGTGCCAGTAGTATGGAGCATTATGGCTACACCTTC. Its protein product is CASSMEHYGYTF.

This rearrangement joins TRBV4-1 to TRBJ2-7; 9 nucleotides match TRBD2. Germline V CDR1 and CDR2: MGHRA, YSYEKL. CDR3 length: 15 amino acids. The ends lost 4 bases at V and 5 bases at J; junction bases unmatched: 9. The CDR3 region is CASSREGLASDEQYF. In DNA form, the CDR3 reads TGCGCCAGCAGCCGGGAGGGACTAGCAAGCGACGAGCAGTACTTC.

V gene TRBV19 combines with J gene TRBJ1-5; tentative D call: TRBD1 (6 bases). Trimming removed 8 bases at V and 3 bases at J, with 29 bases between. The CDR3 extends over 19 amino acids. CDR1 and CDR2 from the germline V gene are LNHDA and SQIVND (reference sequence). The CDR3 nucleotides are TGTGCCAGTGGGGGCCTATTCCGCCCGGGGGCCGTTTTCAATCAGCCCCAGCATTTT. Translation: CASGGLFRPGAVFNQPQHF.

The V gene is TRBV6-6, the J gene TRBJ2-4; D is uncertain. Between the trimmed V and J ends, which lost 7 bases and 6 bases, there was a span of 13 bases. The germline V gene has CDR1 MNHNY and CDR2 SVGAGI (reference sequence). The CDR3 contains 13 residues. In nucleotides, the CDR3 is TGTGCCAGCACCTATACAGCCGGAAACATTCAGTACTTC. Residues: CASTYTAGNIQYF.

The CDR3 is CASTSGNSYEQYF. Here the CDR3 DNA reads TGTGCCAGCACCAGCGGGAACAGCTACGAGCAGTACTTC. The V gene is TRBV6-5, the J gene TRBJ2-7; 7 bases map to TRBD2. Germline lookup yields CDR1 MNHEY and CDR2 SVGAGI. The CDR3 contains 13 residues. J lost 3 bases, V lost 7 bases, and 6 bases had no gene match.